This record concerns one T cell receptor (beta chain) sequence. In the authors' methods: Researchers report that nucleated cell counts were estimated from reference gene primer amplification. Profiled with immunoSEQ multiplex PCR; TCRdb holds only in-frame clones, not every one. V, J and clone size derive from that table, while D and trimming were established from the DNA sequence. Among just over 300,000 clones, roughly 90% were seen once, and the ten largest hold less than 2%. The sample belongs to a study of blood T cell repertoires in COVID-19. For the study at large: The United States, Italy and Spain supplied acute and convalescent COVID-19 samples. Sources were T cells, B-cell-depleted T cells, or PBMCs; the material itself was cDNA or gDNA.

CDR3 size: 16 residues. Germline loops: CDR1 GTSNPN, CDR2 SVGIG (reference sequence). The V and J ends lost 1 base and 6 bases, in that order; junction bases with no gene match: 10. Seattle patient enrollment occurred during active infection, with longitudinal follow-up thereafter. Sequenced: peripheral blood. The chain joins TRBV30 to TRBJ1-5, with TRBD1 matching 9 bases. This receptor was identified in a woman aged 25 to 45 with COVID-19, enrolled during active disease. The CDR3: CAWSADLRDRVQPQHF. The CDR3, as DNA: TGTGCCTGGAGTGCCGACCTCCGGGACAGGGTTCAGCCCCAGCATTTT.